The rows below give T cell receptor beta chains drawn from one sample of a study. MiXCR, applied by TCRdb to the RT-PCR reads, yields one record per CDR3 protein. The sample lists approximately 720,000 distinct CDR3 sequences; 12% to 15% were seen once. The sequenced sample was memory CD4+ T cells from blood. The receptors were sampled from a female donor in good health, serving as a healthy control. Each CDR3 is given with its conserved first and last residue. Each record gives: CDR3 protein, CDR3 DNA, CDR3 length, J gene, D gene, V gene, clone size. The D gene is left open where the match is weak. The size of a clone is reported for some rows only, either as once, few or many, or as a class for expanded clones.

CDR3: CASSQELQGREQYF
DNA: TGCGCCAGCAGCCAAGAATTGCAGGGGCGGGAGCAGTACTTC
length: 14
J: TRBJ2-7
D: -
V: TRBV4-1
size: many

CDR3: CSARGPRGQSQHF
DNA: TGCAGTGCTAGAGGGCCAAGGGGACAGTCCCAGCATTTT
length: 13
J: TRBJ1-5
D: TRBD1
V: TRBV20-1
size: many

CDR3: CSAELGETQYF
DNA: TGCAGTGCTGAGCTAGGGGAGACCCAGTACTTC
length: 11
J: TRBJ2-5
D: -
V: TRBV20-1
size: few

CDR3: CASSLDQSHQPQHF
DNA: TGTGCCAGCTCATTGGACCAGTCCCATCAGCCCCAGCATTTT
length: 14
J: TRBJ1-5
D: -
V: TRBV18
size: -

CDR3: CASTSEYYNSPLHF
DNA: TGTGCCAGCACCTCAGAATACTATAATTCACCCCTCCACTTT
length: 14
J: TRBJ1-6
D: -
V: TRBV12-3/TRBV12-4
size: -

CDR3: CSARAPPDTQYF
DNA: TGCAGTGCTAGAGCCCCCCCCGATACGCAGTATTTT
length: 12
J: TRBJ2-3
D: -
V: TRBV20-1
size: -

CDR3: CATSAGGFDNEQFF
DNA: TGTGCCACCAGTGCAGGGGGCTTTGACAATGAGCAGTTCTTC
length: 14
J: TRBJ2-1
D: TRBD1
V: TRBV24-1
size: -

CDR3: CASSPQIGQGLEQYF
DNA: TGTGCCAGCAGCCCCCAGATAGGGCAGGGCCTCGAGCAGTACTTC
length: 15
J: TRBJ2-7
D: -
V: TRBV11-2
size: few

CDR3: CASSYGGMAGLGEQYF
DNA: TGTGCCAGCAGTTACGGGGGCATGGCGGGACTCGGGGAGCAGTACTTC
length: 16
J: TRBJ2-7
D: -
V: TRBV6-2/TRBV6-3
size: few

CDR3: CASSLLGGREAFF
DNA: TGTGCCAGCAGTTTACTAGGCGGACGTGAAGCTTTCTTT
length: 13
J: TRBJ1-1
D: -
V: TRBV12-3/TRBV12-4
size: many

CDR3: CASRAGHEQFF
DNA: TGTGCCAGCAGGGCGGGTCATGAGCAGTTCTTC
length: 11
J: TRBJ2-1
D: -
V: TRBV12-3/TRBV12-4
size: -

CDR3: CASSFTGTGGATNEKLFF
DNA: TGTGCCAGCAGCTTTACCGGGACAGGGGGGGCAACTAATGAAAAACTGTTTTTT
length: 18
J: TRBJ1-4
D: TRBD1
V: TRBV7-2
size: -

CDR3: CASSLGTARVRGAFF
DNA: TGTGCCAGCAGTTTGGGTACCGCCCGGGTGAGGGGAGCTTTCTTT
length: 15
J: TRBJ1-1
D: -
V: TRBV12-3/TRBV12-4
size: -

CDR3: CASRGAIGTEAFF
DNA: TGTGCCAGCAGGGGGGCGATCGGAACTGAAGCTTTCTTT
length: 13
J: TRBJ1-1
D: -
V: TRBV6-4
size: few

CDR3: CASGLAGTNEQFF
DNA: TGCGCCAGTGGACTAGCGGGGACCAATGAGCAGTTCTTC
length: 13
J: TRBJ2-1
D: TRBD2
V: TRBV5-1
size: few

CDR3: CSASSHLWVYGYTF
DNA: TGCAGTGCTTCATCCCATCTATGGGTCTATGGCTACACCTTC
length: 14
J: TRBJ1-2
D: -
V: TRBV20-1
size: few

CDR3: CASSNRKGEQFF
DNA: TGTGCCAGCAGCAACCGGAAAGGGGAGCAGTTCTTC
length: 12
J: TRBJ2-1
D: -
V: TRBV6-4
size: many

CDR3: CSVGGQGSGNTIYF
DNA: TGCAGCGTCGGTGGACAGGGCTCTGGAAACACCATATATTTT
length: 14
J: TRBJ1-3
D: TRBD1
V: TRBV29-1
size: many

CDR3: CASSPGRGRTDTQYF
DNA: TGTGCCAGCAGTCCGGGCAGGGGAAGGACAGATACGCAGTATTTT
length: 15
J: TRBJ2-3
D: -
V: TRBV25-1
size: many

CDR3: CASSLSGGSQETQYF
DNA: TGTGCCAGCAGCTTAAGCGGGGGGTCCCAAGAGACCCAGTACTTC
length: 15
J: TRBJ2-5
D: TRBD2
V: TRBV7-7
size: -

CDR3: CASSYSRDSPYEQYF
DNA: TGTGCCAGCAGTTACTCGCGGGACAGCCCCTACGAGCAGTACTTC
length: 15
J: TRBJ2-7
D: -
V: TRBV6-6
size: once

CDR3: CASSPPPGTGSEQFF
DNA: TGTGCCAGCTCACCACCGCCAGGGACCGGAAGTGAGCAGTTCTTC
length: 15
J: TRBJ2-1
D: -
V: TRBV18
size: -

CDR3: CASSLQAPETQYF
DNA: TGTGCCAGCAGCTTACAGGCCCCCGAGACCCAGTACTTC
length: 13
J: TRBJ2-5
D: -
V: TRBV11-2
size: few

CDR3: CASRLTNGGHSTNVLTF
DNA: TGTGCCAGCAGGCTAACCAACGGGGGGCATTCCACCAACGTCCTGACTTTC
length: 17
J: TRBJ2-6
D: -
V: TRBV2
size: -

CDR3: CASSFVAGGADTQYF
DNA: TGTGCCAGCAGTTTTGTAGCGGGAGGGGCAGATACGCAGTATTTT
length: 15
J: TRBJ2-3
D: TRBD2
V: TRBV6-5
size: -

CDR3: CASSLRGGAGSNEQFF
DNA: TGTGCCAGCAGCCTCAGGGGGGGGGCCGGTAGCAATGAGCAGTTCTTC
length: 16
J: TRBJ2-1
D: -
V: TRBV7-9
size: few

CDR3: CASSLGLAGEPDTQYF
DNA: TGTGCCAGCAGCTTAGGGTTAGCGGGAGAACCAGATACGCAGTATTTT
length: 16
J: TRBJ2-3
D: TRBD2
V: TRBV7-9
size: -

CDR3: CASSFSNKNTEAFF
DNA: TGTGCCAGCAGTTTTTCGAACAAGAACACTGAAGCTTTCTTT
length: 14
J: TRBJ1-1
D: -
V: TRBV12-3/TRBV12-4
size: few

CDR3: CASSSSRLAGGEQYF
DNA: TGCGCCAGCAGCTCAAGTAGACTAGCGGGAGGCGAGCAGTACTTC
length: 15
J: TRBJ2-7
D: TRBD2
V: TRBV5-1
size: many

CDR3: CSARDPRGTVYGYTF
DNA: TGCAGTGCTAGAGATCCCCGCGGGACAGTTTATGGCTACACCTTC
length: 15
J: TRBJ1-2
D: TRBD1
V: TRBV20-1
size: few

CDR3: CASSKLAGGITGELFF
DNA: TGTGCCAGCAGCAAACTAGCGGGAGGGATCACCGGGGAGCTGTTTTTT
length: 16
J: TRBJ2-2
D: TRBD2
V: TRBV28
size: -

CDR3: CASSLAQGDRAWQPQHF
DNA: TGTGCCAGCAGCTTAGCACAAGGGGACAGGGCTTGGCAGCCCCAGCATTTT
length: 17
J: TRBJ1-5
D: TRBD1
V: TRBV7-6
size: many

CDR3: CASSLTGLTIETQYF
DNA: TGCGCCAGCAGCCTAACAGGCCTGACAATTGAGACCCAGTACTTC
length: 15
J: TRBJ2-5
D: -
V: TRBV4-1
size: many

CDR3: CASSEMTGRGIYTF
DNA: TGTGCCAGCAGTGAGATGACAGGGCGCGGGATTTACACCTTC
length: 14
J: TRBJ1-2
D: TRBD1
V: TRBV6-1
size: -

CDR3: CASTLGQGVKLFF
DNA: TGTGCCAGCACCCTAGGACAGGGAGTCAAACTGTTTTTT
length: 13
J: TRBJ1-4
D: TRBD1
V: TRBV12-3/TRBV12-4
size: few

CDR3: CASSLAFGKDEQFF
DNA: TGTGCCAGCAGCTTAGCGTTCGGAAAGGATGAGCAGTTCTTC
length: 14
J: TRBJ2-1
D: -
V: TRBV7-2
size: few

CDR3: CASSLKSGEDYGYTF
DNA: TGCGCCAGCAGCTTGAAGTCAGGGGAGGACTATGGCTACACCTTC
length: 15
J: TRBJ1-2
D: -
V: TRBV5-1
size: -

CDR3: CASSSGGEVYGANVLTF
DNA: TGTGCCAGCAGCTCAGGGGGCGAGGTCTACGGGGCCAACGTCCTGACTTTC
length: 17
J: TRBJ2-6
D: TRBD1
V: TRBV7-2
size: -

CDR3: CASSLQGQGSTGDNYQETQYF
DNA: TGCGCCAGCAGCTTGCAAGGACAGGGGAGCACCGGGGACAACTACCAAGAGACCCAGTACTTC
length: 21
J: TRBJ2-5
D: TRBD1
V: TRBV5-1
size: -

CDR3: CASSQDPGTNYGYTF
DNA: TGTGCCAGCAGCCAAGATCCAGGGACTAACTATGGCTACACCTTC
length: 15
J: TRBJ1-2
D: -
V: TRBV4-2
size: many

CDR3: CASSLTGTRGGDTQYF
DNA: TGCGCCAGCAGTCTCACCGGGACTAGGGGGGGAGATACGCAGTATTTT
length: 16
J: TRBJ2-3
D: TRBD2
V: TRBV5-1
size: few

CDR3: CASSLVGRDSYEQYF
DNA: TGTGCCAGCAGCTTAGTGGGCAGGGATTCCTACGAGCAGTACTTC
length: 15
J: TRBJ2-7
D: -
V: TRBV7-9
size: -

CDR3: CSVGHNEQFF
DNA: TGCAGCGTGGGACACAATGAGCAGTTCTTC
length: 10
J: TRBJ2-1
D: -
V: TRBV29-1
size: many

CDR3: CASNPGQLNIQYF
DNA: TGTGCCAGCAATCCCGGACAGTTAAACATTCAGTACTTC
length: 13
J: TRBJ2-4
D: -
V: TRBV28
size: many

CDR3: CASSQDLVRNEQYF
DNA: TGCGCCAGCAGCCAAGATCTTGTAAGAAACGAGCAGTACTTC
length: 14
J: TRBJ2-7
D: -
V: TRBV4-1
size: many

CDR3: CASSSDRQPQHF
DNA: TGTGCCAGCAGCTCAGATCGTCAGCCCCAGCATTTT
length: 12
J: TRBJ1-5
D: -
V: TRBV7-3
size: many

CDR3: CATSGPKLAGESDTQYF
DNA: TGTGCCACCAGTGGGCCCAAGCTAGCGGGAGAGTCAGATACGCAGTATTTT
length: 17
J: TRBJ2-3
D: TRBD2
V: TRBV24-1
size: -

CDR3: CATSRVLLNQPQHF
DNA: TGTGCCACCAGCAGAGTACTTCTCAATCAGCCCCAGCATTTT
length: 14
J: TRBJ1-5
D: -
V: TRBV15
size: many

CDR3: CSAESGQWNTEAFF
DNA: TGCAGTGCCGAATCGGGACAGTGGAACACTGAAGCTTTCTTT
length: 14
J: TRBJ1-1
D: TRBD1
V: TRBV20-1
size: -

CDR3: CASSRDWAVNTEAFF
DNA: TGTGCCAGCAGTCGAGACTGGGCAGTGAACACTGAAGCTTTCTTT
length: 15
J: TRBJ1-1
D: -
V: TRBV7-2
size: few

CDR3: CASTEGSTDTQYF
DNA: TGTGCCAGCACGGAGGGGAGCACAGATACGCAGTATTTT
length: 13
J: TRBJ2-3
D: -
V: TRBV18
size: few

CDR3: CSAQGLAGSYNEQFF
DNA: TGCAGTGCCCAGGGACTAGCGGGATCCTACAATGAGCAGTTCTTC
length: 15
J: TRBJ2-1
D: TRBD2
V: TRBV20-1
size: few

CDR3: CASSKIRGQADTQYF
DNA: TGTGCCAGCAGCAAAATACGGGGACAGGCCGATACGCAGTATTTT
length: 15
J: TRBJ2-3
D: TRBD1
V: TRBV3-1
size: -

CDR3: CASSPRDRGTYEQYF
DNA: TGTGCCAGCAGCCCCCGGGACAGGGGTACCTACGAGCAGTACTTC
length: 15
J: TRBJ2-7
D: TRBD1
V: TRBV7-2
size: many

CDR3: CASTKAGQANTGELFF
DNA: TGTGCCAGCACCAAAGCCGGGCAGGCGAACACCGGGGAGCTGTTTTTT
length: 16
J: TRBJ2-2
D: -
V: TRBV25-1
size: -

CDR3: CASSPVPTRTSNTGELFF
DNA: TGTGCCAGCTCACCAGTCCCTACGCGAACATCGAACACCGGGGAGCTGTTTTTT
length: 18
J: TRBJ2-2
D: -
V: TRBV18
size: -

CDR3: CSAQTWTGLNQPQHF
DNA: TGCAGTGCTCAAACCTGGACAGGGTTAAATCAGCCCCAGCATTTT
length: 15
J: TRBJ1-5
D: TRBD1
V: TRBV20-1
size: many

CDR3: CASLLGDYAYEQYF
DNA: TGCGCCAGCCTATTAGGGGACTACGCCTACGAGCAGTACTTC
length: 14
J: TRBJ2-7
D: TRBD2
V: TRBV10-2
size: many